The 21 T cell receptor beta chains presented below share a single source sample, sequenced in a study of cytomegalovirus exposure and HLA in healthy donors. It was with 60 Vbeta and 13 Jbeta primers that the PCR ran. Data came from immunoSEQ multiplex PCR; TCRdb stores just in-frame clones and leaves some out. The profile shows about 170,000 clones, about four fifths of them singletons. Sequenced sample: PBMCs. The origin of the receptors is a girl aged 5-17 years in good health and CMV-seropositive.

The chain employs TRBV28 and TRBJ1-1; 8 bases align to TRBD1. Germline V gene lookup returns CDR1 MDHEN and CDR2 SYDVKM. The J segment lost 5 bases and the V segment lost 3 bases, leaving 5 bases of the junction unmatched. This CDR3 is built from 14 residues. The CDR3 DNA reads TGTGCCAGCAGTTTGACAGGGGAAGGTACTGAAGCTTTCTTT. Its translation: CASSLTGEGTEAFF.

This clone was seen a few times. The chain links TRBV27 to TRBJ1-2; tentative D call: TRBD1 (6 bases). Deletions cut 6 bases from V and 7 bases from J, with 18 bases between. The CDR3 is made up of 14 amino acids. The germline V gene encodes CDR1 MNHEY and CDR2 SMNVEV (reference sequence). The CDR3 nucleotides are TGTGCCAGCAGCGACGGGAGGGGGAAAGGTGGCTACACCTTC. Protein sequence: CASSDGRGKGGYTF.

This chain uses TRBV27 with TRBJ1-1, with D possibly TRBD1 on 6 matching bases. V was pared by 2 bases and J by 3 bases, with 22 bases between. Germline CDR1 MNHEY, CDR2 SMNVEV (reference sequence). This CDR3 is 18 amino acids long. The CDR3 here is CASSLGRGGTGKDTEAFF. The CDR3 DNA sequence: TGTGCCAGCAGTTTAGGGAGGGGGGGGACGGGTAAGGACACTGAAGCTTTCTTT.

V usage is TRBV10-3 and J usage is TRBJ2-3; 12 bases agree with TRBD2. The CDR3 sequence is 16 residues long. Germline V gene lookup returns CDR1 ENHRY and CDR2 SYGVKD. The V and J ends lost 5 bases and 0 bases, in that order; junction bases with no gene match: 3. This chain's CDR3 is CAISTGTSGSTDTQYF. In DNA, the CDR3 is TGTGCCATCAGTACAGGGACTAGCGGGAGCACAGATACGCAGTATTTT.

This chain joins TRBV2 and TRBJ2-7, with 7 nucleotides matching TRBD2. V gave up 5 bases and J gave up 6 bases; unmatched junction bases: 10. Per germline, CDR1 SNHLY and CDR2 FYNNEI. CDR3 length: 14 amino acids. The CDR3 spells CASSTNRLAREQYF. The CDR3, as DNA: TGTGCCAGCAGTACCAACCGACTAGCTCGCGAGCAGTACTTC. Using reference TRBV2 and TRBJ2-7 for the parts outside the CDR3, the full variable domain is EPEVTQTPSHQVTQMGQEVILRCVPISNHLYFYWYRQILGQKVEFLVSFYNNEISEKSEIFDDQFSVERPDGSNFTLKIRSTKLEDSAMYFCASSTNRLAREQYFGPGTRLTVT.

The genes are TRBV7-9 and TRBJ1-2; TRBD1 aligns across 8 bases. This CDR3 is 13 amino acids long. CDR1 and CDR2 from the germline V gene are SEHNR and FQNEAQ (reference sequence). The V segment lost 3 bases and the J segment 4 bases; nucleotides outside the gene matches: 1. The CDR3: CASSLDRVYGYTF. Written as DNA, the CDR3 is TGTGCCAGCAGCTTGGACAGGGTCTATGGCTACACCTTC.

V usage is TRBV11-1 and J usage is TRBJ2-7; TRBD2 matches at 15 bases. Germline loops: CDR1 SGHAT, CDR2 FQDESV (reference sequence). The CDR3 is 15 residues long. J gave up 4 bases and V 5 bases, and 3 bases lay outside the gene matches. The CDR3 DNA is TGTGCCAGCAGCGGAGGGACTAGCGGGGGGTACGAGCAGTACTTC. Protein sequence: CASSGGTSGGYEQYF.

The V and J genes are TRBV6-5 and TRBJ2-2; maybe TRBD2 (7 bases). V gave up 5 bases and J gave up 6 bases, with 13 bases separating them. The CDR3 loop spans 14 amino acids. CDR1 and CDR2 from the germline V gene are MNHEY and SVGAGI. The CDR3 region is CASSEGGEPGELFF. Here the CDR3 DNA reads TGTGCCAGCAGTGAAGGGGGGGAACCCGGGGAGCTGTTTTTT.

The rearrangement links TRBV9 to TRBJ2-2; 8 bases are a match to TRBD2. Losses at the gene ends were 3 bases for V and 2 bases for J; bases not matched to a gene: 6. CDR1 and CDR2 from the germline V gene are SGDLS and YYNGEE. The CDR3 runs to 16 residues. CDR3 sequence: CASSAVLAGNTGELFF. The CDR3 bases are TGTGCCAGCAGCGCCGTGCTAGCGGGCAACACCGGGGAGCTGTTTTTT.

The chain combines TRBV28 with TRBJ1-2; 9 bases match TRBD1. The CDR3 has 14 amino acids. With 6 bases clipped from V and 2 bases from J, the junction kept 4 bases outside the gene matches. From germline, CDR1 is MDHEN and CDR2 SYDVKM. CDR3 sequence reads: CASSSTGGNYGYTF. CDR3 bases: TGTGCCAGCAGCTCCACAGGGGGCAACTATGGCTACACCTTC.

On this clone itself: One junction end does not reproduce the germline sequence, and a read error may be involved. The V and J genes are TRBV7-9 and TRBJ1-2; D is unclear. Germline lookup yields CDR1 SEHNR and CDR2 FQNEAQ (reference sequence). CDR3 length: 16 residues. CDR3 in DNA: TGTTCCAGCAGCTTTAACCGGGTAACGAATCCCTATGGCTACACCTTC. As protein: CSSSFNRVTNPYGYTF.

This clone was counted once. The chain carries TRBV5-4 and TRBJ1-2; 10 bases fit TRBD1. J was trimmed by 6 bases and V by 1 base; bases with no gene match: 6. Germline V gene lookup returns CDR1 SGHNT and CDR2 YYREEE (reference sequence). This CDR3 is 15 amino acids long. The CDR3, as DNA: TGTGCCAGCAGCTTGTTGGGACAGGGGAATGATGGCTACACCTTC. It translates to CASSLLGQGNDGYTF.

This sequence joins TRBV7-8 and TRBJ2-2; 10 nucleotides agree with TRBD2. The CDR3 is 16 amino acids. Germline CDR1 SGHVS, CDR2 FQNEAQ. J lost 3 bases, V lost 3 bases, and 4 bases had no gene match. CDR3 residues: CASSFGLAGDTGELFF. CDR3 DNA sequence: TGTGCCAGCAGCTTCGGGCTAGCGGGGGACACCGGGGAGCTGTTTTTT.

J is TRBJ2-7 and V is TRBV11-2; the D gene is possibly TRBD1 (5 bases). The germline V gene has CDR1 SGHAT and CDR2 FQNNGV. This CDR3 is 13 amino acids long. Trimming stripped 1 base from V and 5 bases from J, with 9 bases between. The CDR3 loop reads CASSLGAGNEQYF. In DNA form, the CDR3 reads TGTGCCAGCAGCTTAGGGGCAGGGAACGAGCAGTACTTC.

The V gene is TRBV5-1, the J gene TRBJ2-1; 11 bases fit TRBD2. The CDR3 is made up of 16 amino acids. Trimming cost V 4 bases and J 9 bases; bases outside gene matches: 12. Germline CDR1 is SGHRS and CDR2 is YFSETQ. This CDR3 reads CASSTTSGKFIVEQFF. CDR3 nucleotides: TGCGCCAGCAGCACGACTAGCGGGAAGTTTATCGTTGAGCAGTTCTTC.

The V gene is TRBV6-5, the J gene TRBJ1-1; 11 bases line up with TRBD1. The CDR3 has 13 residues. Per germline, CDR1 MNHEY and CDR2 SVGAGI. Trimming removed 6 bases from V and 6 bases from J; junction bases left unmatched: 3. The CDR3 here is CASSRGQGAEAFF. The CDR3, as DNA: TGTGCCAGCAGCCGGGGACAGGGGGCTGAAGCTTTCTTT.

The V and J genes are TRBV11-2 and TRBJ2-5, with a possible D match to TRBD1 (6 bases). The V end lost 7 bases, the J end lost 2 bases, and 26 bases lay between the germline ends. The CDR3 has 18 amino acids. Looked up from germline, CDR1 is SGHAT and CDR2 is FQNNGV. The CDR3 here is CASTPWPVAPQGQETQYF. In DNA, the CDR3 is TGTGCCAGCACGCCCTGGCCCGTCGCCCCCCAGGGGCAAGAGACCCAGTACTTC.

The CDR3 region has the DNA TGTGCCAGCAGCTTGGACATCGGGGAGGTCTATGGCTACACCTTC. This codes for CASSLDIGEVYGYTF. The genes are TRBV5-5 and TRBJ1-2; D unresolved. Trimming removed 0 bases from V and 4 bases from J, with 13 bases in between. The CDR3 contains 15 residues. CDR1 is SGHKS and CDR2 is YYEKEE in the germline V gene (reference sequence).

The J gene is TRBJ2-7, the V gene TRBV19; 9 bases match TRBD1. Unmatched junction bases numbered 11, after V lost 8 bases and J lost 6 bases. This CDR3 region has 14 residues. Germline CDR1 and CDR2: LNHDA and SQIVND (reference sequence). The DNA for the CDR3 is TGTGCCAGTTTCACCCCGGGACAGGGAGCCGAGCAGTACTTC. Its translation: CASFTPGQGAEQYF.

This clone was seen only a few times. V is TRBV5-1 and J is TRBJ2-5, with 9 bases identical to TRBD1. CDR1 SGHRS and CDR2 YFSETQ come from the germline V gene. Germline trimming cut 7 bases from V and 5 bases from J; bases unmatched to any gene: 9. This CDR3 has 14 amino acids. The CDR3 reads CASRRTGGEETQYF. The DNA of the CDR3 is TGCGCCAGCCGACGAACAGGGGGCGAGGAGACCCAGTACTTC.

This chain links TRBV7-2 with TRBJ2-7; 8 positions agree with TRBD2. CDR3 length: 17 amino acids. Trimming removed 3 bases from V and 5 bases from J; junction bases left unmatched: 15. Per germline, CDR1 SGHTA and CDR2 FQGNSA. The CDR3 DNA sequence: TGTGCCAGCAGCTTTTTTCTGTCCGGGAGGGGCCTGAACGAGCAGTACTTC. This encodes CASSFFLSGRGLNEQYF.